Only a few counts were recorded for the clone carrying this T cell receptor beta chain. Germline assignment: CDR1 WSHSY and CDR2 SAAADI. Losses at the gene ends were 6 bases for V and 6 bases for J; bases not matched to a gene: 17. The CDR3 extends over 17 amino acids. The data stem from a study of CD8 T cell repertoires and HIV-1 epitope variants. Study in general: Tested: three Gag epitope families, Nef HW9 and YT9.

Sequenced by immunoSEQ multiplex PCR; TCRdb stores in-frame clones only, minus some. Here the sample spans under 100,000 clones, 70% to 75% being singletons. The V gene is TRBV10-2, the J gene TRBJ2-1, with 7 bases that match TRBD2. Sequencing used uncultured baseline CD8+ T cells from peripheral blood mononuclear cells (PBMCs). This receptor was identified in a male donor with HIV. CDR3 sequence reads: CASRAPYRRENFNEQFF. The CDR3 coding sequence is TGCGCCAGCAGGGCCCCCTATCGGCGGGAGAATTTCAATGAGCAGTTCTTC.